This entry lists 21 T cell receptor beta chains sequenced from one sample in a study of blood T cell repertoires in COVID-19. The assay was immunoSEQ multiplex PCR, and TCRdb's table has in-frame clones only and misses some. The sample includes over 150,000 clones, around 79% of them seen just once. The sequencing sample was made of peripheral blood. These receptors were taken from a woman between 70 and 85 years old with acute or convalescent COVID-19.

This clone was detected once. V is TRBV6-5 and J is TRBJ2-7, with 8 bases lining up with TRBD1. This CDR3 has 12 amino acids. Germline CDR1 and CDR2: MNHEY and SVGAGI. V dropped 9 bases and J dropped 5; count of bases not matched to a gene: 6. This chain's CDR3 is CASTLQGDEQYF. DNA of the CDR3: TGTGCCAGTACGTTACAGGGGGACGAGCAGTACTTC.

The chain recombines TRBV7-8 with TRBJ1-2; 7 nucleotides align to TRBD1. The ends lost 5 bases at V and 8 bases at J; junction bases unmatched: 8. Looked up from germline, CDR1 is SGHVS and CDR2 is FQNEAQ. The CDR3 extends over 13 amino acids. CDR3 residues: CASSRDRVPGYTF. CDR3 DNA: TGTGCCAGCAGCCGCGACAGGGTCCCCGGCTACACCTTC.

This chain joins TRBV2 and TRBJ1-4; TRBD1 might be the D (6 bases). The CDR3 has 16 amino acids. V dropped 6 bases and J dropped 0 bases, with 14 bases sitting between them. Germline V gene sequence: CDR1 SNHLY, CDR2 FYNNEI. The CDR3 is CASRGTPSPTNEKLFF. The CDR3 nucleotides are TGTGCCAGCAGAGGGACACCGAGCCCAACTAATGAAAAACTGTTTTTT.

This chain links TRBV7-2 with TRBJ1-4, with TRBD1 matching over 8 bases. Trimming cost V 4 bases and J 5 bases; bases outside gene matches: 9. CDR3 length equals 16 residues. Germline values: CDR1 SGHTA, CDR2 FQGNSA. The CDR3 region is CASSSRTGLGNEKLFF. The CDR3 DNA reads TGTGCCAGCAGCTCTAGGACAGGGCTTGGGAATGAAAAACTGTTTTTT.

V and J are TRBV18 and TRBJ1-1; 10 nucleotides align to TRBD1. With 5 bases clipped from V and 5 bases from J, the junction kept 8 bases outside the gene matches. This CDR3 is built from 15 residues. Germline-derived CDR1 and CDR2 are KGHSH and LQKENI. The CDR3 here is CASSTTGGGSTEAFF. The CDR3 nucleotides read TGTGCCAGCTCAACGACAGGGGGCGGTTCGACTGAAGCTTTCTTT.

About this clone: One end of the junction varies from germline; a read error may be responsible. The CDR3 nucleotides read TGCAGCGTCGAAGGGGCTGGTACCAGGGGGTATGGGAGAGATGGCTACACCTTC. Protein: CSVEGAGTRGYGRDGYTF. V and J are TRBV29-1 and TRBJ1-2; 7 bases are shared with TRBD1. The CDR3 length is 18 residues. Germline V lookup: CDR1 SQVTM, CDR2 ANQGSEA.

This chain uses TRBV24-1 with TRBJ2-5, with D possibly being TRBD1 (6 bases). V gave up 4 bases and J gave up 2 bases, with 13 bases separating them. Germline assignment: CDR1 KGHDR and CDR2 SFDVKD. The CDR3 spans 15 residues. The CDR3 sequence is CATSDSGTLQETQYF. The CDR3 DNA reads TGTGCCACCAGTGACTCAGGGACACTTCAAGAGACCCAGTACTTC.

CDR3 residues: CAISDSGRSEQYF. The CDR3 region has the DNA TGTGCCATCAGTGATAGCGGGAGGAGCGAGCAGTACTTC. J is TRBJ2-7 and V is TRBV10-3; TRBD2 matches at 10 bases. J was trimmed by 6 bases and V by 3 bases; bases with no gene match: 2. Germline V CDR1 and CDR2: ENHRY, SYGVKD. The length of the CDR3 is 13 residues.

The chain has TRBV29-1 and TRBJ2-2; TRBD1 agrees at 8 bases. With V trimmed by 8 bases and J by 8 bases, 7 bases remained unmatched. The germline gives CDR1 SQVTM, CDR2 ANQGSEA. This CDR3 contains 12 residues. The CDR3 nucleotides read TGCAGCTCTAGGACAGGGTCTGGGGAGCTGTTTTTT. It encodes CSSRTGSGELFF.

The gene calls are TRBV21-1 and TRBJ2-4; the D call TRBD2 from the table was never checked on the DNA. TRBV21-1 is given as a pseudogene. The CDR3 is made up of 13 amino acids. The CDR3 here is CARFRGAKNIQYF. The CDR3 region has the DNA TGTGCCCGCTTCCGAGGGGCCAAAAACATTCAGTACTTC.

The rearrangement uses TRBV14 and TRBJ2-7, with TRBD2 identical over 8 bases. V trimming: 4 bases; J trimming: 0 bases; junction bases outside the gene matches: 8. The CDR3 covers 16 residues. Germline V gene lookup returns CDR1 SGHDN and CDR2 FVKESK. CDR3 sequence reads: CASSPKRERFSYEQYF. CDR3 nucleotide sequence: TGTGCCAGCAGCCCAAAGCGGGAGCGATTCTCCTACGAGCAGTACTTC. The full variable domain, completed using reference TRBV14 and TRBJ2-7, is EAGVTQFPSHSVIEKGQTVTLRCDPISGHDNLYWYRRVMGKEIKFLLHFVKESKQDESGMPNNRFLAERTGGTYSTLKVQPAELEDSGVYFCASSPKRERFSYEQYFGPGTRLTVT.

The rearrangement joins TRBV6-6 to TRBJ2-3, with unresolved D. Germline V CDR1 and CDR2: MNHNY, SVGAGI (reference sequence). This CDR3 comprises 13 residues. Trimming shortened V by 8 bases and J by 8 bases, and 17 bases separated the two germline ends. CDR3 bases: TGTGCCAGCCGGTTTTCCAACTCCGGTACGCAGTATTTT. Encoded protein: CASRFSNSGTQYF.

This sequence joins TRBV5-4 and TRBJ1-2; D gene uncertain. The CDR3 sequence is 15 residues long. The germline CDR1 and CDR2 sequences are SGHNT and YYREEE (reference sequence). V lost 5 bases and J lost 2, with 16 bases in between. DNA of the CDR3: TGTGCCAGCAGGCGGGCGGGGTCGGGAAACTATGGCTACACCTTC. Translating gives CASRRAGSGNYGYTF.

The chain recombines TRBV7-7 with TRBJ2-5, with 12 bases lining up with TRBD2. The J segment lost 4 bases and the V segment lost 5 bases, leaving 14 bases of the junction unmatched. The germline CDR1 and CDR2 sequences are SSHAT and FNYEAQ (reference sequence). The CDR3 covers 18 residues. CDR3: CASSPGVPGLAGGETQYF. Here the CDR3 DNA reads TGTGCCAGCAGCCCGGGAGTGCCGGGACTAGCGGGCGGAGAGACCCAGTACTTC.

The J gene is TRBJ2-2, the V gene TRBV5-1; 14 nucleotides match TRBD2. This CDR3 has 18 amino acids. V dropped 4 bases and J dropped 5; count of bases not matched to a gene: 10. Looked up from germline, CDR1 is SGHRS and CDR2 is YFSETQ. Here the CDR3 DNA reads TGCGCCAGCAGCCCCGGACTAGCGGGAGGCCCGGGGACCGGGGAGCTGTTTTTT. Protein: CASSPGLAGGPGTGELFF.

The chain links TRBV11-3 to TRBJ2-2, with D possibly being TRBD1 (6 bases). Germline V CDR1 and CDR2: SGHNT, YENEEA. The CDR3 loop spans 12 amino acids. Trimming stripped 5 bases from V and 7 bases from J, with 8 bases between. For the CDR3, the DNA is TGTGCCAGCAGCGCAGGGGTCGGGGAGCTGTTTTTT. It codes for CASSAGVGELFF.

The DNA for the CDR3 is TGTGCCAGCAGCTTATTGGGGCCGGAGACCCAGTACTTC. Protein product: CASSLLGPETQYF. The rearrangement uses TRBV7-2 and TRBJ2-5; maybe TRBD1 (5 bases). The V end lost 2 bases, the J end lost 5 bases, and 9 bases lay between the germline ends. CDR1 is SGHTA, CDR2 FQGNSA, per germline. This CDR3 spans 13 amino acids.

This clone was detected only a few times. The genes are TRBV6-6 and TRBJ2-3, with D possibly TRBD2 on 6 matching bases. The germline V gene has CDR1 MNHNY and CDR2 SVGAGI (reference sequence). Trimming took 5 bases from V and 4 from J, leaving 13 bases between them. This CDR3 region has 14 residues. CDR3 residues: CASSGSGRPDTQYF. The CDR3 DNA reads TGTGCCAGCAGTGGTAGCGGCCGACCAGATACGCAGTATTTT.

This clone has a handful of counts. This rearrangement joins TRBV3-1 (or the pseudogene TRBV3-2) to TRBJ1-2; 7 nucleotides agree with TRBD1. The ends lost 1 base at V and 6 bases at J; junction bases unmatched: 8. The CDR3 is 15 residues long. CDR1 is LGHDT and CDR2 is YNNKEL in the germline V gene (reference sequence). The chain's CDR3 is CASSQAPDRFNGYTF. In DNA, the CDR3 is TGTGCCAGCAGCCAAGCCCCGGACAGGTTCAATGGCTACACCTTC.

The chain uses TRBV3-1 (or the pseudogene TRBV3-2) and TRBJ2-1, with D possibly matching TRBD2 (5 bases). V was trimmed by 0 bases and J by 12 bases, leaving 15 bases between them. The CDR3 runs to 14 residues. Germline V gene sequence: CDR1 LGHDT, CDR2 YNNKEL (reference sequence). The CDR3 bases are TGTGCCAGCAGCCAAGATCAAAACGGGATCGTGCAGTTCTTC. Translation: CASSQDQNGIVQFF.

V usage is TRBV18 and J usage is TRBJ2-6; D unresolved. Germline CDR1 is KGHSH and CDR2 is LQKENI. The V end lost 1 base, the J end lost 1 base, and 8 bases lay between the germline ends. The CDR3 is 16 residues long. CDR3: CASSPLLRSGANVLTF. The CDR3 nucleotides are TGTGCCAGCTCACCACTTTTACGGTCTGGGGCCAACGTCCTGACTTTC.